Presented here are 24 T cell receptor beta chains from one specimen sequenced in a study of low-dose radiotherapy and immunotherapy resistance in tumors. First-strand cDNA relied on TRAV- and TRBV-specific primers spanning alpha and beta chains. With a V-primer adapter and a constant-region primer, TCRs were amplified for roughly 18 PCR cycles. From the reads, TCRdb called clonotypes with MiXCR, one entry per CDR3 protein. The sample has approximately 89,000 distinct CDR3 sequences, over 15% seen once; the top ten hold roughly 6%. Time point specified: before trial treatment. Source: PBMCs, taken before treatment. These receptors all stem from a male donor with prostate cancer.

This sequence joins TRBV19 and TRBJ2-1, with 7 bases that match TRBD2. The CDR3 has 15 amino acids. CDR1 is LNHDA, CDR2 SQIVND, per germline (reference sequence). Trimming took 6 bases from V and 2 from J; bases not matched to a gene: 7. CDR3 loop: CASSDAGTTYNEQFF. In DNA form, the CDR3 reads TGTGCCAGTAGCGATGCCGGGACTACCTACAATGAGCAGTTCTTC. Supplemented by reference TRBV19 and TRBJ2-1, the full variable domain reads DGGITQSPKYLFRKEGQNVTLSCEQNLNHDAMYWYRQDPGQGLRLIYYSQIVNDFQKGDIAEGYSVSREKKESFPLTVTSAQKNPTAFYLCASSDAGTTYNEQFFGPGTRLTVL.

This clonotype was counted many times. This chain joins TRBV15 and TRBJ2-1; 9 bases map to TRBD2. Germline values: CDR1 LNHNV, CDR2 YYDKDF (reference sequence). V gave up 4 bases and J gave up 3 bases; unmatched junction bases: 10. The CDR3 runs 17 residues. Here the CDR3 DNA reads TGTGCCACCAGCACCGTAACGCTAGCGGGACTCTACAATGAGCAGTTCTTC. This sequence encodes CATSTVTLAGLYNEQFF.

On this clonotype itself: One base separates it from a far larger clone, so it is likely a read error. The CDR3 protein is CASSYSGTSGADTGELFF. CDR3 nucleotide sequence: TGTGCCAGCAGTTACTCCGGGACTAGCGGAGCGGACACCGGGGAGCTGTTTTTT. The chain uses TRBV6-8 and TRBJ2-2, with TRBD2 matching 11 bases. J was trimmed by 3 bases and V by 0 bases; bases with no gene match: 6. The CDR3 totals 18 residues. Looked up from germline, CDR1 is MNHGY and CDR2 is SAAAGT.

The table lists this clonotype with many counts. The chain combines TRBV5-6 with TRBJ2-1; D call uncertain. CDR3 size: 15 residues. Trimming left V 3 bases short and J 0 bases short, with 10 bases between. Germline V gives CDR1 SGHDT, CDR2 YYEEEE. CDR3 coding DNA: TGTGCCAGCAGCTCGACGGGTGTCTCCTACAATGAGCAGTTCTTC. Its translation is CASSSTGVSYNEQFF.

In its sample, this clonotype was seen a few times. V and J are TRBV20-1 and TRBJ1-1; D not certain. Per the germline V gene, CDR1 is DFQATT and CDR2 is SNEGSKA (reference sequence). This CDR3 spans 14 amino acids. The V end lost 3 bases, the J end lost 1 base, and 12 bases lay between the germline ends. In DNA, the CDR3 is TGCAGTGCTAGTGGAGGCGTGGCGAACACTGAAGCTTTCTTT. Its translation is CSASGGVANTEAFF.

In this sample, this clonotype turned up many times. CDR3 amino acids: CASSPANRGTEAFF. In DNA form, the CDR3 reads TGTGCCAGCTCACCAGCCAACAGGGGGACTGAAGCTTTCTTT. The chain has TRBV18 and TRBJ1-1, with 8 positions matching TRBD1. Germline trimming cut 2 bases from V and 5 bases from J; bases unmatched to any gene: 4. CDR1 and CDR2 (germline): KGHSH, LQKENI. The CDR3 is 14 residues long.

This clonotype was seen ten or more times. The V gene is TRBV20-1, the J gene TRBJ1-2; no clear D gene. The CDR3 has 11 amino acids. Trimming pared 5 bases from V and 5 bases from J, leaving 9 bases between. Germline V CDR1 and CDR2: DFQATT, SNEGSKA (reference sequence). The CDR3 DNA is TGCAGTGCTGGGAGGGAATATGGCTACACCTTC. Amino acids: CSAGREYGYTF.

On this clonotype: This likely traces to a read error, being one base from a far larger clone. The chain has TRBV5-4 and TRBJ2-7; D might be TRBD1 (5 bases). V lost 4 bases to trimming and J lost 7 bases, with 18 bases between them. The CDR3 runs to 14 residues. Germline V gene lookup returns CDR1 SGHNT and CDR2 YYREEE (reference sequence). The chain's CDR3 is CASSPIQGQNEQYF. The CDR3 coding sequence is TGTGCCAGCAGCCCGATCCAGGGCCAGAATGAGCAGTACTTC.

This clonotype was counted many times. This chain links TRBV5-1 with TRBJ2-3; 10 bases match TRBD1. V lost 4 bases, J lost 8 bases, and 13 bases stayed unmatched. This CDR3 comprises 16 residues. Germline values: CDR1 SGHRS, CDR2 YFSETQ. As DNA, the CDR3 is TGCGCCAGCAGCAACCGGGACAGGGGTACGGAGGGTACGCAGTATTTT. This sequence encodes CASSNRDRGTEGTQYF.

The chain employs TRBV5-1 and TRBJ2-5; TRBD2 matches at 8 bases. The CDR3 has 14 amino acids. The V and J ends lost 4 bases and 4 bases, in that order; junction bases with no gene match: 6. The germline CDR1 and CDR2 sequences are SGHRS and YFSETQ. CDR3 amino acids: CASSVGLARETQYF. The CDR3, as DNA: TGCGCCAGCAGCGTTGGACTAGCTCGAGAGACCCAGTACTTC.

This clonotype was seen ten or more times. The V call is TRBV24-1, the J call TRBJ2-5; 10 nucleotides align to TRBD1. V dropped 5 bases and J dropped 5; count of bases not matched to a gene: 10. Germline V gene lookup returns CDR1 KGHDR and CDR2 SFDVKD. The CDR3 runs to 16 residues. The CDR3 is CATSAGGQGRRETQYF. For the CDR3, the DNA is TGTGCCACCAGTGCGGGGGGACAGGGGAGACGGGAGACCCAGTACTTC.

This clonotype was counted ten times or more. The chain combines TRBV6-6 with TRBJ2-5, with TRBD2 matching over 10 bases. The V gene end was trimmed by 0 bases and the J gene end by 4 bases; junction bases not matched to a gene: 5. CDR1 and CDR2 (germline): MNHNY, SVGAGI (reference sequence). CDR3 length: 16 residues. In nucleotides, the CDR3 is TGTGCCAGCAGTTACTCGGTGGCTAGCGGGAGAGAGACCCAGTACTTC. Protein product: CASSYSVASGRETQYF.

With respect to this clonotype: This likely traces to a read error, being one base from a far larger clone. The V call is TRBV6-1, the J call TRBJ2-7; TRBD1 matches at 10 bases. CDR3 length equals 15 residues. Trimming removed 5 bases from V and 7 bases from J; junction bases left unmatched: 11. Germline V gene sequence: CDR1 MNHNS, CDR2 SASEGT. CDR3 sequence: CASSWSGTGDQEQYF. In DNA form, the CDR3 reads TGTGCCAGCAGTTGGTCCGGGACAGGGGATCAGGAGCAGTACTTC.

This clonotype was counted at least ten times. The V and J genes are TRBV6-2 or TRBV6-3 and TRBJ1-5; possible D gene TRBD1, 6 bases. The CDR3 length is 14 residues. Germline CDR1 reads MNHEY; CDR2 reads SVGEGT. The ends were cut back, 6 bases at V and 9 bases at J, with 18 bases in the middle. In DNA, the CDR3 is TGTGCCAGCAGCGACAGACAGGAAGGGTGGCCCCAGCATTTT. Translating gives CASSDRQEGWPQHF.

This clonotype has a count of ten or more. The chain is built from TRBV4-3 and TRBJ1-1; the D is unclear. Germline lookup yields CDR1 LGHNA and CDR2 YSLEER. The germline V and J ends were trimmed by 0 bases and 1 base, with 9 bases remaining between them. The CDR3 has 15 residues. As DNA, the CDR3 is TGCGCCAGCAGCCAAGAATCGAACAGGAACACTGAAGCTTTCTTT. Its protein product is CASSQESNRNTEAFF.

The chain joins TRBV6-2 or TRBV6-3 to TRBJ2-1, with TRBD1 matching 8 bases. Germline loops: CDR1 MNHEY, CDR2 SVGEGT. The junction had 10 bases not matched to a gene; V was cut back by 5 bases and J by 7 bases. The CDR3 has 15 amino acids. The CDR3 DNA is TGTGCCAGCAGTGGACAGGGAATCTCCGTTAATGAGCAGTTCTTC. Its translation is CASSGQGISVNEQFF.

This clonotype was detected ten times or more. The CDR3 nucleotides read TGCGCCAGCAGCGAAGGCATCGAAAACATTCAGTACTTC. It codes for CASSEGIENIQYF. The genes are TRBV5-1 and TRBJ2-4, with D hard to call. Germline V gene lookup returns CDR1 SGHRS and CDR2 YFSETQ. Trimming took 4 bases from V and 5 from J, leaving 10 bases between them. This CDR3 has 13 amino acids.

The V call is TRBV7-9, the J call TRBJ1-1; 7 bases fit TRBD1. This CDR3 comprises 14 residues. V gave up 1 base and J gave up 7 bases; unmatched junction bases: 6. Germline CDR1 is SEHNR and CDR2 is FQNEAQ (reference sequence). CDR3 nucleotides: TGTGCCAGCAGCTTAGGCCGGGACAGCCATGAAGCTTTCTTT. This gives the protein CASSLGRDSHEAFF.

This clonotype was picked up many times. This chain joins TRBV4-1 and TRBJ2-7, with D maybe TRBD2 (6 bases). The ends were cut back, 0 bases at V and 2 bases at J, with 8 bases in the middle. Germline V gene data show CDR1 as MGHRA and CDR2 as YSYEKL. The CDR3 runs 14 residues. CDR3 coding DNA: TGCGCCAGCAGCCAAGAGCGGGGCACCTACGAGCAGTACTTC. Amino acid sequence: CASSQERGTYEQYF.

This clonotype was counted at least ten times. V is TRBV5-6 and J is TRBJ2-4, with TRBD1 matching over 8 bases. Trimming cost V 3 bases and J 8 bases; bases outside gene matches: 7. Germline CDR1 SGHDT, CDR2 YYEEEE. The CDR3 has 14 residues. This chain's CDR3 is CASSSRTGRDIQYF. The CDR3, as DNA: TGTGCCAGCAGCTCTCGGACAGGGAGAGACATTCAGTACTTC.

This clonotype has ten or more counts. The gene calls are TRBV24-1 and TRBJ2-5; D is undetermined. V was pared by 1 base and J by 2 bases, with 7 bases between. The CDR3 runs to 14 residues. CDR1 and CDR2 from the germline V gene are KGHDR and SFDVKD. DNA for the CDR3: TGTGCCACCAGTGATTTCGGGCAGCAAGAGACCCAGTACTTC. It yields the protein CATSDFGQQETQYF.

In this sample, this clonotype turned up many times. This sequence joins TRBV7-8 and TRBJ1-2, with D possibly being TRBD1 (5 bases). CDR1 is SGHVS, CDR2 FQNEAQ, per germline. The V gene lost 0 bases and the J gene lost 4 bases, with 12 bases spanning the gap. The CDR3 runs 15 residues. The CDR3 spells CASSLARQTIYGYTF. The CDR3 nucleotides read TGTGCCAGCAGCTTAGCTAGACAGACTATCTATGGCTACACCTTC.

The chain carries TRBV5-5 and TRBJ2-5, with TRBD1 matching 7 bases. CDR3 length equals 15 residues. Germline V lookup: CDR1 SGHKS, CDR2 YYEKEE (reference sequence). Germline trimming cut 2 bases from V and 2 bases from J; bases unmatched to any gene: 6. The CDR3 DNA reads as TGTGCCAGCAGCTTTGCAGGGGGTCGGCAAGAGACCCAGTACTTC. Translated, it gives CASSFAGGRQETQYF.

This clonotype has ten or more counts. This chain joins TRBV6-2 or TRBV6-3 and TRBJ1-1, with D possibly matching TRBD1 (5 bases). V was cut by 6 bases and J by 0 bases, with 8 bases left in between. Germline V gene sequence: CDR1 MNHEY, CDR2 SVGEGT. This CDR3 contains 13 residues. The CDR3 DNA reads TGTGCCAGCAGCTTGACAGTGAACACTGAAGCTTTCTTT. Its protein is CASSLTVNTEAFF.